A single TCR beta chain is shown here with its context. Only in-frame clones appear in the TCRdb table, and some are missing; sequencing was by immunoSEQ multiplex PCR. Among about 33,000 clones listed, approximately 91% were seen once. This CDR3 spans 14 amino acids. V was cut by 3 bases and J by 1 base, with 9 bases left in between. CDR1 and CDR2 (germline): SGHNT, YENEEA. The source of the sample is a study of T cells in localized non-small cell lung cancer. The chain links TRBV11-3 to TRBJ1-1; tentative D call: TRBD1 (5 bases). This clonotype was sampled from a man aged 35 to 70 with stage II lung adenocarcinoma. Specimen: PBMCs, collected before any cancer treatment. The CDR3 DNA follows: TGTGCCAGCAGCTTGAAAAGGGGGAACACTGAAGCTTTCTTT. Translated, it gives CASSLKRGNTEAFF.